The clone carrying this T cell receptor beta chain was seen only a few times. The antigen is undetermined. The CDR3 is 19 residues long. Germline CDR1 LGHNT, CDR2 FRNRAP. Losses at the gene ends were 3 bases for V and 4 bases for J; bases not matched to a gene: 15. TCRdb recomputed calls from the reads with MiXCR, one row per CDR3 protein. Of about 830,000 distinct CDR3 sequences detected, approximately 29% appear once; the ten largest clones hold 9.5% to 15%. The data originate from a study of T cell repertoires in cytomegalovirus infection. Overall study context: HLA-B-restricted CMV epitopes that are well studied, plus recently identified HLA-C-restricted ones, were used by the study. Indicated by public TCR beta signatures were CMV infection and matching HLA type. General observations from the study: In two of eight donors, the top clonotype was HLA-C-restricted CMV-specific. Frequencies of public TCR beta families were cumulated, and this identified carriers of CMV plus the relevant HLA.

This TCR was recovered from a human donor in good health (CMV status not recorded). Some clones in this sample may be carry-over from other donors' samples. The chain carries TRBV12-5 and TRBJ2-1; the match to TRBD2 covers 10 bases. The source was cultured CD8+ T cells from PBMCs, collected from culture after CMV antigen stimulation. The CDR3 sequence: CASGFRTGSASGGYNEQFF. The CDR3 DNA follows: TGTGCTAGTGGTTTCCGGACAGGGTCTGCTAGCGGGGGATACAATGAGCAGTTCTTC.